Following are 18 T cell receptor beta chains from one sample sequenced in a study of OX40 agonist ivuxolimab in advanced cancers. Assay: immunoSEQ multiplex PCR; the TCRdb copy retains only in-frame clones and omits some. The table has roughly 28,000 clones, about 89% seen once. The sample in question was CD4+ or CD8+ T cells sorted from blood, obtained in a trial of the OX40 agonist ivuxolimab. Every receptor here comes from an adult with an advanced solid tumor such as melanoma, head and neck, liver or kidney cancer.

This chain links TRBV5-8 with TRBJ1-5, with D perhaps matching TRBD1 (5 bases). Germline CDR1 SGHTS, CDR2 YDEGEE. The ends were cut back, 4 bases at V and 10 bases at J, with 21 bases in the middle. The CDR3 sequence is 15 residues long. CDR3 protein: CASSQDISSISPQHF. As DNA, the CDR3 is TGTGCCAGCAGCCAGGACATTTCCAGCATCAGCCCCCAGCATTTT. The variable domain in full, with the rest retrieved from reference TRBV5-8 and TRBJ1-5, is EAGVTQSPTHLIKTRGQQATLRCSPISGHTSVYWYQQALGLGLQFLLWYDEGEERNRGNFPPRFSGRQFPNYSSELNVNALELEDSALYLCASSQDISSISPQHFGDGTRLSIL.

The genes are TRBV27 and TRBJ2-1, with 11 positions matching TRBD2. Trimming at V came to 6 bases and at J to 4 bases, leaving 5 bases not matched to a gene. This CDR3 comprises 15 residues. Germline V CDR1 and CDR2: MNHEY, SMNVEV (reference sequence). As DNA, the CDR3 is TGTGCCAGCAGACCCTTAGCGGGGGGGTACAATGAGCAGTTCTTC. Translated: CASRPLAGGYNEQFF.

The chain uses TRBV9 and TRBJ2-7; TRBD1 matches 9 bases. The CDR3 contains 14 residues. Germline V gene data show CDR1 as SGDLS and CDR2 as YYNGEE. V shed 4 bases, J shed 5 bases, and the junction held 7 bases outside the gene matches. DNA of the CDR3: TGTGCCAGCAGCCCCACAGGGGGCTACGACGAGCAGTACTTC. Translated: CASSPTGGYDEQYF.

The chain couples TRBV28 to TRBJ2-1; the D gene is possibly TRBD1 (6 bases). V was trimmed by 6 bases and J by 1 base, leaving 16 bases between them. Germline CDR1 and CDR2: MDHEN and SYDVKM. CDR3 size: 16 residues. CDR3 nucleotide sequence: TGTGCCAGCAGCCTACTCACAGGGACGTCCTACAATGAGCAGTTCTTC. This sequence encodes CASSLLTGTSYNEQFF.

The chain is built from TRBV5-1 and TRBJ2-7; D remains unclear. The CDR3 is made up of 13 amino acids. CDR1 and CDR2 from the germline V gene are SGHRS and YFSETQ. Trimming pared 0 bases from V and 2 bases from J, leaving 6 bases between. The CDR3 DNA is TGCGCCAGCAGCTTGGCCGCAGCCTACGAGCAGTACTTC. The encoded protein is CASSLAAAYEQYF.

The V call is TRBV5-1, the J call TRBJ2-1, with TRBD2 identical over 10 bases. V lost 3 bases to trimming and J lost 9 bases; unmatched junction nucleotides: 15. Germline values: CDR1 SGHRS, CDR2 YFSETQ. This CDR3 contains 17 residues. The CDR3 region has the DNA TGCGCCAGCAGCTGGATCCCCCCGGAGCGGGGGGGGGTTGAGCAGTTCTTC. This sequence encodes CASSWIPPERGGVEQFF.

The chain carries TRBV19 and TRBJ2-1; weak D call: TRBD2 (5 bases). V was shortened by 5 bases and J by 6 bases, with 11 bases between the two germline ends. The germline CDR1 and CDR2 sequences are LNHDA and SQIVND (reference sequence). This CDR3 is built from 13 residues. The CDR3: CASSSDTSNEQFF. The CDR3 DNA is TGTGCCAGTAGTTCCGACACTAGCAATGAGCAGTTCTTC. Supplemented by reference TRBV19 and TRBJ2-1, the full variable domain reads DGGITQSPKYLFRKEGQNVTLSCEQNLNHDAMYWYRQDPGQGLRLIYYSQIVNDFQKGDIAEGYSVSREKKESFPLTVTSAQKNPTAFYLCASSSDTSNEQFFGPGTRLTVL.

The chain combines TRBV5-8 with TRBJ1-2, with D unresolved. Between the trimmed V and J ends, which lost 0 bases and 2 bases, there was a span of 8 bases. Per germline, CDR1 SGHTS and CDR2 YDEGEE. The length of the CDR3 is 14 residues. The CDR3 DNA is TGTGCCAGCAGCTTGGAACTCCCGAACTATGGCTACACCTTC. Translated: CASSLELPNYGYTF. The full variable domain, in which reference TRBV5-8 and TRBJ1-2 provide the parts outside the CDR3, is EAGVTQSPTHLIKTRGQQATLRCSPISGHTSVYWYQQALGLGLQFLLWYDEGEERNRGNFPPRFSGRQFPNYSSELNVNALELEDSALYLCASSLELPNYGYTFGSGTRLTVV.

This clone appeared once. The chain links TRBV28 to TRBJ2-2; D is ambiguous. The germline gives CDR1 MDHEN, CDR2 SYDVKM. Trimming pared 2 bases from V and 1 base from J, leaving 14 bases between. There are 17 residues in the CDR3. The DNA of the CDR3 is TGTGCCAGCAGTTTAAGCAGAGAACATTTGAACACCGGGGAGCTGTTTTTT. Residues: CASSLSREHLNTGELFF.

V and J are TRBV11-2 and TRBJ1-1; TRBD1 agrees at 7 bases. CDR3 length: 15 residues. Germline V gene lookup returns CDR1 SGHAT and CDR2 FQNNGV. The trim removed 5 bases at V and 1 base at J, leaving 7 bases unmatched. The DNA for the CDR3 is TGTGCCAGCAGCACGAACCGGGACAGGAACACTGAAGCTTTCTTT. Translating it yields CASSTNRDRNTEAFF.

The gene calls are TRBV7-6 and TRBJ1-2; 9 nucleotides match TRBD1. V lost 2 bases, J lost 8 bases, and 3 bases stayed unmatched. CDR3 size: 13 residues. Germline CDR1 is SGHVS and CDR2 is FNYEAQ. For the CDR3, the DNA is TGTGCCAGCAGCTTAACAGGGGGCGGCGGCTACACCTTC. Encoded protein: CASSLTGGGGYTF.

The genes are TRBV9 and TRBJ1-1; possible D gene TRBD1, 5 bases. V gave up 2 bases and J gave up 1 base, with 9 bases separating them. The CDR3 runs to 14 residues. Germline V gives CDR1 SGDLS, CDR2 YYNGEE. The CDR3 loop is CASSVFGGNTEAFF. CDR3 DNA: TGTGCCAGCAGCGTTTTCGGGGGGAACACTGAAGCTTTCTTT.

The chain employs TRBV6-6 and TRBJ2-7; 9 nucleotides agree with TRBD1. The V gene end was trimmed by 5 bases and the J gene end by 4 bases; junction bases not matched to a gene: 9. Germline loops: CDR1 MNHNY, CDR2 SVGAGI (reference sequence). The CDR3 runs to 15 residues. CDR3 protein: CASSQTGTGRYEQYF. DNA for the CDR3: TGTGCCAGCAGTCAAACCGGGACAGGGCGATACGAGCAGTACTTC.

V and J are TRBV7-9 and TRBJ1-1; D gene ambiguous. In germline, CDR1 is SEHNR, CDR2 FQNEAQ (reference sequence). With 0 bases removed from V and 1 base from J, the gap between germline ends came to 6 bases. This CDR3 comprises 14 residues. CDR3 nucleotides: TGTGCCAGCAGCTTAGCCCGACCGAACACTGAAGCTTTCTTT. Translated, it gives CASSLARPNTEAFF.

This chain connects TRBV5-4 to TRBJ2-1; TRBD1 aligns across 11 bases. J lost 6 bases, V lost 4 bases, and 6 bases had no gene match. Per germline, CDR1 SGHNT and CDR2 YYREEE (reference sequence). The CDR3 has 15 residues. DNA for the CDR3: TGTGCCAGCAGCGGAGGGACAGGGGGTATCAATGAGCAGTTCTTC. Translated: CASSGGTGGINEQFF. The complete variable domain, with remaining parts taken from reference TRBV5-4 and TRBJ2-1, reads ETGVTQSPTHLIKTRGQQVTLRCSSQSGHNTVSWYQQALGQGPQFIFQYYREEENGRGNFPPRFSGLQFPNYSSELNVNALELDDSALYLCASSGGTGGINEQFFGPGTRLTVL.

The V call is TRBV28, the J call TRBJ2-7; TRBD1 matches at 9 bases. CDR3 length: 18 residues. V gave up 5 bases and J gave up 2 bases; unmatched junction bases: 16. CDR1 is MDHEN, CDR2 SYDVKM, per germline. CDR3 DNA: TGTGCCAGCAGTCCTACTAAGGGGGCGGGACAGGGTCCCTACGAGCAGTACTTC. As protein: CASSPTKGAGQGPYEQYF.

This chain uses TRBV2 with TRBJ1-3, with TRBD1 identical over 10 bases. Germline V gene data show CDR1 as SNHLY and CDR2 as FYNNEI. This CDR3 is built from 15 residues. The V segment lost 6 bases and the J segment 1 base; nucleotides outside the gene matches: 3. The DNA of the CDR3 is TGTGCCAGCAGGAGGACAGGGGGATCTGGAAACACCATATATTTT. It codes for CASRRTGGSGNTIYF.

Written as DNA, the CDR3 is TGTGCCAGCAGCATGAGGGGCCAGAACACCGGGGAGCTGTTTTTT. Its translation is CASSMRGQNTGELFF. The chain recombines TRBV11-3 with TRBJ2-2; either TRBD1 or TRBD2 may fit D (5 bases each). CDR1 and CDR2 from the germline V gene are SGHNT and YENEEA. V dropped 5 bases and J dropped 1 base, with 11 bases sitting between them. The CDR3 extends over 15 amino acids.